This T cell receptor (beta chain) was retrieved from a study of cytomegalovirus exposure and HLA in healthy donors. Worth noting for this clone: Its antigen is not identified.

Study-wide results and caveats: The majority of TCR sequences were rare, yet some public TCRs appeared in many donors. A later analysis, which compared TCR beta chains of equal frequency, found the HLA-associated ones more clonally expanded.

PCR employed 60 Vbeta and 13 Jbeta primers. The data were produced by immunoSEQ multiplex PCR, yet TCRdb's version contains in-frame clones alone and is incomplete. The sample shows some 70,000 clones, approximately 58% of them seen only once. The sequence was collected from a woman aged 45-60 years in good health and CMV-seronegative. The sequencing sample was made of PBMCs.

The CDR3 loop reads CATSNHGGHYSNQPQHF. The CDR3 DNA is TGTGCCACCAGCAACCATGGAGGGCATTATAGCAATCAGCCCCAGCATTTT. The chain employs TRBV15 and TRBJ1-5; D gene unclear. CDR3 length equals 17 residues. Trimming cost V 4 bases and J 0 bases, with 16 bases left between them. CDR1 and CDR2 from the germline V gene are LNHNV and YYDKDF (reference sequence). Full variable domain (missing parts from reference TRBV15 and TRBJ1-5): DAMVIQNPRYQVTQFGKPVTLSCSQTLNHNVMYWYQQKSSQAPKLLFHYYDKDFNNEADTPDNFQSRRPNTSFCFLDIRSPGLGDTAMYLCATSNHGGHYSNQPQHFGDGTRLSIL.